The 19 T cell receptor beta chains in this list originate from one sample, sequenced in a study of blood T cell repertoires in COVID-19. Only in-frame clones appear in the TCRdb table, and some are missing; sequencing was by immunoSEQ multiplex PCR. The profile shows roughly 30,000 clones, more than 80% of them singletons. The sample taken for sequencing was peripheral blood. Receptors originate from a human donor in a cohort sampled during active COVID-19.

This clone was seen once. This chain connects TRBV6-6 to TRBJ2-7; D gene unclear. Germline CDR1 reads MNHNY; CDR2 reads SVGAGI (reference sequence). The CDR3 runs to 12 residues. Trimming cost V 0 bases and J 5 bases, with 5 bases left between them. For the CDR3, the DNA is TGTGCCAGCAGTTACTCGTTAAACGAGCAGTACTTC. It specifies CASSYSLNEQYF.

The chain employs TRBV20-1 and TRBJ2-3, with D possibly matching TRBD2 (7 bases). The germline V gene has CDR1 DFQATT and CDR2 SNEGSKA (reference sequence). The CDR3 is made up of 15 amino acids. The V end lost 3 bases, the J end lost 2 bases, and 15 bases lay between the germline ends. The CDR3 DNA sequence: TGCAGTGCTAGTGGTGCGGGGGCAAACACAGATACGCAGTATTTT. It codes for CSASGAGANTDTQYF.

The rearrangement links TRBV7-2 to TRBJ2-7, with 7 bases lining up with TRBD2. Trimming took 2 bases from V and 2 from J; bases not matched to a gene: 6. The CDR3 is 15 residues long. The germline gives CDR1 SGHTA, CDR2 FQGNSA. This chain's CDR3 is CASSLSRTRTYEQYF. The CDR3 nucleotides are TGTGCCAGCAGCTTATCCCGGACTAGGACCTACGAGCAGTACTTC.

In DNA, the CDR3 is TGTGCCAGCAGGTTGACAGCTACCACCGGGGAGCTGTTTTTT. This encodes CASRLTATTGELFF. The chain joins TRBV2 to TRBJ2-2; D perhaps matches TRBD1 (5 bases). This CDR3 has 14 residues. Germline loops: CDR1 SNHLY, CDR2 FYNNEI. V lost 6 bases and J lost 4, with 12 bases in between.

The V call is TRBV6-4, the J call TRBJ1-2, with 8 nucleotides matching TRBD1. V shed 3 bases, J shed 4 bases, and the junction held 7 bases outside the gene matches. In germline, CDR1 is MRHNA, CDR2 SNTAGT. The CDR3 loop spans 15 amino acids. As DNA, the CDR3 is TGTGCCAGCAGTGAAGAGCAGGGGGCCTTCTATGGCTACACCTTC. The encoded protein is CASSEEQGAFYGYTF.

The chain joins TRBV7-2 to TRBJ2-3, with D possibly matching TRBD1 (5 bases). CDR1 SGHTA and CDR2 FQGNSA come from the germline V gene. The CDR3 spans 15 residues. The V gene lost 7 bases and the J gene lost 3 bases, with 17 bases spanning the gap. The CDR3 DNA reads TGTGCCAGCACACCAGGGTTGAGTAGGACAGATACGCAGTATTTT. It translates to CASTPGLSRTDTQYF.

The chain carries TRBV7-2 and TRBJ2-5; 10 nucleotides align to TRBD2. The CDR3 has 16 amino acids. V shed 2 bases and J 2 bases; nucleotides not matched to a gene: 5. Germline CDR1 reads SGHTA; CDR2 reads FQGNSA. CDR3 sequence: CASSLPSGGEQETQYF. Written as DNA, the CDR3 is TGTGCCAGCAGCTTACCCAGCGGGGGGGAGCAAGAGACCCAGTACTTC.

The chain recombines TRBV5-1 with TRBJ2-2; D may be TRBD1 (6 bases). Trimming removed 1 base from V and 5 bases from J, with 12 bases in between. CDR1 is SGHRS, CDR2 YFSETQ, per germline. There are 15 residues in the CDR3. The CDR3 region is CASSLNGQSTGELFF. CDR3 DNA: TGCGCCAGCAGCTTGAACGGACAGTCGACCGGGGAGCTGTTTTTT.

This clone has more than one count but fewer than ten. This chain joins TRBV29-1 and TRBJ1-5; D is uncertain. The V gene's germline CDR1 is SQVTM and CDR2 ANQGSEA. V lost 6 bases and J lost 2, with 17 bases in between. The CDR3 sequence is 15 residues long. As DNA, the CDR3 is TGCAGCGTCTCTGACGGGGTACTGGGCAATCAGCCCCAGCATTTT. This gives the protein CSVSDGVLGNQPQHF. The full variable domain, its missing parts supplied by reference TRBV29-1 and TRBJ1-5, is SAVISQKPSRDICQRGTSLTIQCQVDSQVTMMFWYRQQPGQSLTLIATANQGSEATYESGFVIDKFPISRPNLTFSTLTVSNMSPEDSSIYLCSVSDGVLGNQPQHFGDGTRLSIL.

The CDR3 spells CASSSHGTKVPYTF. In DNA form, the CDR3 reads TGTGCCAGCAGTTCCCACGGGACAAAGGTTCCCTACACCTTC. V is TRBV27 and J is TRBJ1-2; a weak D match, TRBD1 (6 bases). CDR3 size: 14 residues. From germline, CDR1 is MNHEY and CDR2 SMNVEV (reference sequence). Trimming shortened V by 4 bases and J by 10 bases, and 19 bases separated the two germline ends.

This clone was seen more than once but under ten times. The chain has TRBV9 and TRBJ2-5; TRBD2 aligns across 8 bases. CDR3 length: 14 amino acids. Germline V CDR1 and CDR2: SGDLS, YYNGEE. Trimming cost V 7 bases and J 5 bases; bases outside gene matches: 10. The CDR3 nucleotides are TGTGCCAGCTCCGGCGGGGGGCCGGGGGAGACCCAGTACTTC. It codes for CASSGGGPGETQYF.

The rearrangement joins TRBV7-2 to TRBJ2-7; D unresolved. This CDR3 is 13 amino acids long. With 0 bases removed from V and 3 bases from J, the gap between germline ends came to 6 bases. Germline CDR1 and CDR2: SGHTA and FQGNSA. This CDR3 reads CASSLAHSYEQYF. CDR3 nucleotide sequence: TGTGCCAGCAGCTTAGCACACAGCTACGAGCAGTACTTC.

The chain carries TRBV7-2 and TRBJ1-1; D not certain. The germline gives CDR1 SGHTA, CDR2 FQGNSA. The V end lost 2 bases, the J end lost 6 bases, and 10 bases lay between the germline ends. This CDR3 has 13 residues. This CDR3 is CASSLPALAEAFF. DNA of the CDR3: TGTGCCAGCAGCTTACCAGCACTAGCTGAAGCTTTCTTT.

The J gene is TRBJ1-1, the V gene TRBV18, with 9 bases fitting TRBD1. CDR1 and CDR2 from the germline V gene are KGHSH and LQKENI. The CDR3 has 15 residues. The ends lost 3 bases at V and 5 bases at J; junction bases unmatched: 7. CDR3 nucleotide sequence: TGTGCCAGCTCACCGATTGGGACAGGGATAACTGAAGCTTTCTTT. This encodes CASSPIGTGITEAFF.

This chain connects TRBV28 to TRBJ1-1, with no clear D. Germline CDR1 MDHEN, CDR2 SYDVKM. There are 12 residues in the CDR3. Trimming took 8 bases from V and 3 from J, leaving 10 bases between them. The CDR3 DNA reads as TGTGCCAGCCAGCTAGCCGACACTGAAGCTTTCTTT. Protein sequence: CASQLADTEAFF.

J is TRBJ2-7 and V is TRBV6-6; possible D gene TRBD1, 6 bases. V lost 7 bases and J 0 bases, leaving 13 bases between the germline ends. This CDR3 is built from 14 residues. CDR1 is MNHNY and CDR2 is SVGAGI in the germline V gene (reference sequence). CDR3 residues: CASTQGFTSYEQYF. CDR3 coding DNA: TGTGCCAGCACACAGGGTTTCACCTCCTACGAGCAGTACTTC.

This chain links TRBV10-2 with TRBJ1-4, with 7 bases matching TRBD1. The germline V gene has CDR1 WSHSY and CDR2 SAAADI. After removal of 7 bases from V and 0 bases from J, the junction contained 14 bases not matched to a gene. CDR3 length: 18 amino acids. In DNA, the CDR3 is TGCGCCAGCATTCGGGACAGAGGGGGGATCGCAACTAATGAAAAACTGTTTTTT. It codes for CASIRDRGGIATNEKLFF.

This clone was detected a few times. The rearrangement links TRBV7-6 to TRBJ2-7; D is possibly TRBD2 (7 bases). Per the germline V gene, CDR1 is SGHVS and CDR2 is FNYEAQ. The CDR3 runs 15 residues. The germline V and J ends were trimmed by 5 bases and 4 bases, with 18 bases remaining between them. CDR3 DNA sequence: TGTGCCAGCAGCCCGGGGGGCCGCGGGGTATACGAGCAGTACTTC. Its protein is CASSPGGRGVYEQYF.

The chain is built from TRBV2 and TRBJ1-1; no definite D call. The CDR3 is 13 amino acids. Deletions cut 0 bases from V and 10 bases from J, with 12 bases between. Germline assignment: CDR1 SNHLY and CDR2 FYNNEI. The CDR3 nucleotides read TGTGCCAGCAGTGAAGCGCGGGGTGCGGGAGCTTTCTTT. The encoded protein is CASSEARGAGAFF. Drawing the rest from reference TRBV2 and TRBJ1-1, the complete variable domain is EPEVTQTPSHQVTQMGQEVILRCVPISNHLYFYWYRQILGQKVEFLVSFYNNEISEKSEIFDDQFSVERPDGSNFTLKIRSTKLEDSAMYFCASSEARGAGAFFGQGTRLTVV.